This T cell receptor beta chain was retrieved from a study of early T cells in non-severe SARS-CoV-2 infection. TCRdb fed the 5' RACE reads into MiXCR, producing one record per CDR3 protein. The data show about 80,000 distinct CDR3 sequences, 9.5% to 15% seen once. The ends were cut back, 4 bases at V and 5 bases at J, with 12 bases in the middle. The CDR3 consists of 13 residues. CDR1 is DFQATT and CDR2 is SNEGSKA in the germline V gene (reference sequence). The sample taken for sequencing was whole blood. The receptor was derived from an adult who was a healthcare worker with PCR-confirmed SARS-CoV-2 infection or an uninfected control (not recorded which). This sequence joins TRBV20-1 and TRBJ2-1; D gene ambiguous. The CDR3 spells CSAMTARDNEQFF. CDR3 sequence (DNA): TGCAGTGCTATGACCGCCCGCGACAATGAGCAGTTCTTC.